The 32 T cell receptor beta chains reported below all come from one sample, sequenced in a study of CD8 T cells in ankylosing spondylitis. A single record per CDR3 protein comes from TCRdb applying MiXCR to the 5' RACE reads. The sample lists a few hundred thousand distinct CDR3 sequences, roughly 8% seen once, with 13% to 15% in the top ten. These receptors lack a known antigen. General observations from the study: In ankylosing spondylitis blood, a motif of roughly 8 highly homologous TCR beta variants appeared characteristic.

Sequencing was done on a sample of blood, either unsorted or a sorted T cell fraction (not recorded which). Receptors originate from a male donor with ankylosing spondylitis.

This clonotype was counted between two and nine times. J is TRBJ1-3 and V is TRBV4-1, with 7 bases identical to TRBD1. J gave up 0 bases and V 5 bases, and 10 bases lay outside the gene matches. CDR1 MGHRA and CDR2 YSYEKL come from the germline V gene. This CDR3 has 17 residues. In DNA, the CDR3 is TGCGCCAGCAGCAAGTCGGCAGGGGGTCCCTCTGGAAACACCATATATTTT. Amino acids: CASSKSAGGPSGNTIYF.

The table lists this clonotype with a few counts. The chain links TRBV5-1 to TRBJ2-3, with 10 bases lining up with TRBD2. The germline gives CDR1 SGHRS, CDR2 YFSETQ. The junction had 9 bases not matched to a gene; V was cut back by 0 bases and J by 2 bases. CDR3 size: 18 residues. CDR3: CASSLGSTSGFLTDTQYF. Here the CDR3 DNA reads TGCGCCAGCAGCTTGGGATCGACTAGCGGGTTTCTCACAGATACGCAGTATTTT. Full variable domain (remainder filled in from reference TRBV5-1 and TRBJ2-3): KAGVTQTPRYLIKTRGQQVTLSCSPISGHRSVSWYQQTPGQGLQFLFEYFSETQRNKGNFPGRFSGRQFSNSRSEMNVSTLELGDSALYLCASSLGSTSGFLTDTQYFGPGTRLTVL.

This clonotype was counted many times. This chain connects TRBV5-1 to TRBJ2-5; D may be TRBD1 (5 bases). V lost 3 bases and J 3 bases, leaving 12 bases between the germline ends. CDR3 length: 14 residues. Germline loops: CDR1 SGHRS, CDR2 YFSETQ. CDR3 sequence: CASSWAGIEETQYF. The CDR3, as DNA: TGCGCCAGCAGCTGGGCAGGGATCGAAGAGACCCAGTACTTC.

V usage is TRBV2 and J usage is TRBJ2-3, with a weak D call TRBD1 (6 bases). Germline CDR1 and CDR2: SNHLY and FYNNEI. The CDR3 covers 15 residues. The germline V and J ends were trimmed by 4 bases and 7 bases, with 18 bases remaining between them. The CDR3 DNA is TGTGCCAGCAGTGTGCTAGGACAGACCCCAAATACGCAGTATTTT. Encoded protein: CASSVLGQTPNTQYF.

This clonotype was recorded a few times. The CDR3 here is CATSRVAGVRHNEQFF. The CDR3 DNA reads TGTGCCACCAGCAGAGTGGCGGGAGTGCGTCACAATGAGCAGTTCTTC. The chain employs TRBV15 and TRBJ2-1, with 7 bases that match TRBD2. This CDR3 spans 16 amino acids. V was clipped by 1 base and J by 5 bases; unmatched bases: 8. CDR1 is LNHNV, CDR2 YYDKDF, per germline (reference sequence).

The chain couples TRBV9 to TRBJ2-5; perhaps TRBD2 as D (6 bases). V was shortened by 0 bases and J by 5 bases, with 14 bases between the two germline ends. CDR1 and CDR2 from the germline V gene are SGDLS and YYNGEE. This CDR3 region has 15 residues. CDR3 region: CASSVAGLVGETQYF. The CDR3 nucleotides are TGTGCCAGCAGCGTAGCGGGACTCGTCGGGGAGACCCAGTACTTC.

The V and J genes are TRBV14 and TRBJ2-7; D ambiguous. Germline loops: CDR1 SGHDN, CDR2 FVKESK. CDR3 length equals 14 residues. V lost 1 base to trimming and J lost 3 bases, with 10 bases between them. CDR3 DNA sequence: TGTGCCAGCAGCCAAGCGGTTGGCGGCTACGAGCAGTACTTC. It encodes CASSQAVGGYEQYF.

This clonotype has at least ten counts. The chain links TRBV4-2 to TRBJ2-1; 11 bases map to TRBD1. V lost 3 bases, J lost 6 bases, and 19 bases stayed unmatched. The CDR3 covers 20 residues. Germline CDR1 reads LGHNA; CDR2 reads YNFKEQ. CDR3 bases: TGTGCCAGCAGCCAGGGGAGGACAGGGGGCTGGAGAGGGGCGGGCAATGAGCAGTTCTTC. Its translation: CASSQGRTGGWRGAGNEQFF.

This clonotype showed up just a few times. The chain has TRBV7-9 and TRBJ1-1; 8 positions agree with TRBD1. Germline CDR1 and CDR2: SEHNR and FQNEAQ (reference sequence). Trimming cost V 6 bases and J 1 base; bases outside gene matches: 4. The CDR3 contains 14 residues. Here the CDR3 reads CASRYDRGNTEAFF. CDR3 in DNA: TGTGCCAGCAGATACGACAGGGGGAACACTGAAGCTTTCTTT.

This clonotype was seen more than once but under ten times. The gene calls are TRBV29-1 and TRBJ2-7; 10 bases are a match to TRBD2. V gave up 5 bases and J gave up 0 bases; unmatched junction bases: 1. This CDR3 has 13 amino acids. The germline CDR1 and CDR2 sequences are SQVTM and ANQGSEA. In nucleotides, the CDR3 is TGCAGCGTTACTAGCGGGGCCTCCTACGAGCAGTACTTC. This codes for CSVTSGASYEQYF.

This clonotype came up many times. CDR3 in DNA: TGTGCCAGTAGTATAGCTGAGTACAATGAGCAGTTCTTC. Protein product: CASSIAEYNEQFF. The rearrangement joins TRBV19 to TRBJ2-1, with D unresolved. Germline V gives CDR1 LNHDA, CDR2 SQIVND (reference sequence). V dropped 1 base and J dropped 4 bases, with 5 bases sitting between them. This CDR3 spans 13 amino acids.

The genes are TRBV7-3 and TRBJ2-2, with 9 bases aligning to TRBD1. V dropped 0 bases and J dropped 6; count of bases not matched to a gene: 11. CDR1 SGHTA and CDR2 FQGTGA come from the germline V gene. The CDR3 is 18 amino acids. This chain's CDR3 is CASSLTFRDRVTPGELFF. The CDR3 DNA reads TGTGCCAGCAGCTTAACGTTCCGGGACAGGGTGACCCCCGGGGAGCTGTTTTTT.

This clonotype was counted many times. The CDR3, as DNA: TGCACGCTGGGGGGACTAGCGGGAGGGCGAGAGCAGTTCTTC. It translates to CTLGGLAGGREQFF. The chain links TRBV29-1 to TRBJ2-1; 16 positions agree with TRBD2. CDR1 is SQVTM, CDR2 ANQGSEA, per germline. The CDR3 is 14 amino acids.

Many counts were recorded for this clonotype. The junction differs from germline at one of its ends, possibly a read error. This chain connects TRBV3-1 to TRBJ2-3, with TRBD2 identical over 10 bases. CDR1 and CDR2 from the germline V gene are LGHDT and YNNKEL (reference sequence). This CDR3 has 14 residues. The CDR3 sequence: CASSPIGELAGEHF. In DNA form, the CDR3 reads TGTGCCAGCAGCCCCATTGGGGAGCTAGCGGGAGAGCATTTT.

This clonotype occurred a few times. The chain recombines TRBV6-5 with TRBJ2-7; 7 bases are a match to TRBD2. With 0 bases clipped from V and 2 bases from J, the junction kept 4 bases outside the gene matches. The CDR3 has 15 amino acids. Germline V gene data show CDR1 as MNHEY and CDR2 as SVGAGI. The CDR3 bases are TGTGCCAGCAGTTACTCGAGAGGGAGGGCCTACGAGCAGTACTTC. This translates into CASSYSRGRAYEQYF.

This clonotype was seen a handful of times. Written as DNA, the CDR3 is TGTGCCAGCAGGTATAGGGGGGGCACTGAAGCTTTCTTT. It is translated as CASRYRGGTEAFF. This chain uses TRBV27 with TRBJ1-1, with D possibly TRBD1 on 6 matching bases. The ends were cut back, 6 bases at V and 4 bases at J, with 12 bases in the middle. Germline V gene sequence: CDR1 MNHEY, CDR2 SMNVEV (reference sequence). This CDR3 is 13 amino acids long.

J is TRBJ2-1 and V is TRBV29-1; possibly TRBD1 for D (6 bases). The CDR3 is 11 amino acids. Trimming took 7 bases from V and 10 from J, leaving 14 bases between them. Looked up from germline, CDR1 is SQVTM and CDR2 is ANQGSEA. The CDR3 is CSAQGLGEQFF. DNA for the CDR3: TGCAGCGCCCAGGGGTTGGGGGAGCAGTTCTTC.

This clonotype has only a few counts. The rearrangement joins TRBV7-2 to TRBJ2-7, with D hard to call. The CDR3 is 12 residues long. Germline assignment: CDR1 SGHTA and CDR2 FQGNSA. V shed 3 bases and J shed 3 bases, with 6 bases lying between them. The CDR3, as DNA: TGTGCCAGCAGCTTGGCTCACTACGAGCAGTACTTC. Its translation is CASSLAHYEQYF. The entire variable domain, with the rest obtained from reference TRBV7-2 and TRBJ2-7, is as follows: GAGVSQSPSNKVTEKGKDVELRCDPISGHTALYWYRQSLGQGLEFLIYFQGNSAPDKSGLPSDRFSAERTGGSVSTLTIQRTQQEDSAVYLCASSLAHYEQYFGPGTRLTVT.

The rearrangement links TRBV5-1 to TRBJ2-5; possibly TRBD1 or TRBD2 for D (5 bases each). The ends were cut back, 0 bases at V and 2 bases at J, with 8 bases in the middle. The CDR3 spans 14 residues. Germline-derived CDR1 and CDR2 are SGHRS and YFSETQ. In DNA, the CDR3 is TGCGCCAGCAGCTTGGCGGGGCAACAAGAGACCCAGTACTTC. Translating it yields CASSLAGQQETQYF.

The chain is built from TRBV29-1 and TRBJ1-2, with no clear D. This CDR3 is 11 amino acids long. From germline, CDR1 is SQVTM and CDR2 ANQGSEA. The V gene lost 6 bases and the J gene lost 8 bases, with 13 bases spanning the gap. This chain's CDR3 is CSVAQSGGYTF. CDR3 DNA sequence: TGCAGCGTAGCCCAAAGTGGGGGCTACACCTTC.

The genes are TRBV24-1 and TRBJ2-2; 7 bases agree with TRBD1. Unmatched junction bases numbered 3, after V lost 3 bases and J lost 6 bases. Germline CDR1 and CDR2: KGHDR and SFDVKD. The CDR3 is made up of 14 amino acids. CDR3 DNA: TGTGCCACCAGTGATGACAGGGATGCCGGGGAGCTGTTTTTT. It yields the protein CATSDDRDAGELFF.

This clonotype was counted between two and nine times. This chain uses TRBV4-2 with TRBJ2-3; 9 bases match TRBD2. Germline CDR1 LGHNA, CDR2 YNFKEQ. The trim removed 4 bases at V and 4 bases at J, leaving 15 bases unmatched. CDR3 length: 18 residues. CDR3 sequence reads: CASSPRGGTSRTSDTQYF. CDR3 coding DNA: TGTGCCAGCAGCCCCCGAGGCGGGACTAGCAGGACATCAGATACGCAGTATTTT.

This clonotype was seen only a few times. The chain recombines TRBV9 with TRBJ2-7; 8 bases map to TRBD1. CDR1 SGDLS and CDR2 YYNGEE come from the germline V gene. The ends lost 4 bases at V and 4 bases at J; junction bases unmatched: 7. The CDR3 has 14 residues. CDR3 sequence: CASSPTTGAYEQYF. CDR3 DNA: TGTGCCAGCAGCCCCACGACAGGGGCATACGAGCAGTACTTC.

The table lists this clonotype with many counts. The chain employs TRBV7-2 and TRBJ1-1; D is ambiguous. Germline assignment: CDR1 SGHTA and CDR2 FQGNSA. V lost 2 bases, J lost 3 bases, and 10 bases lay in between. This CDR3 has 14 residues. CDR3 nucleotide sequence: TGTGCCAGCAGCTTAAAGGCGCGGGACACTGAAGCTTTCTTT. As protein: CASSLKARDTEAFF.

The rearrangement links TRBV29-1 to TRBJ1-2; the D gene is possibly TRBD1 (5 bases). The V end lost 5 bases, the J end lost 0 bases, and 7 bases lay between the germline ends. The CDR3 is 12 amino acids. Germline V lookup: CDR1 SQVTM, CDR2 ANQGSEA. CDR3 sequence (DNA): TGCAGCGTTTTCAGGGCTAACTATGGCTACACCTTC. Translating gives CSVFRANYGYTF.

This clonotype was recorded a few times. This chain links TRBV10-3 with TRBJ1-5; no definite D call. V was clipped by 3 bases and J by 1 base, with 4 bases between them. The CDR3 has 13 amino acids. Germline CDR1 is ENHRY and CDR2 is SYGVKD. Written as DNA, the CDR3 is TGTGCCATCAGTGACAGGAGCAATCAGCCCCAGCATTTT. It specifies CAISDRSNQPQHF.

This clonotype was counted only a few times. The genes are TRBV29-1 and TRBJ2-1, with D maybe TRBD1 (6 bases). This CDR3 has 12 amino acids. Germline loops: CDR1 SQVTM, CDR2 ANQGSEA. The ends were cut back, 3 bases at V and 4 bases at J, with 7 bases in the middle. CDR3 loop: CSVEQGYNEQFF. CDR3 coding DNA: TGCAGCGTTGAGCAGGGGTACAATGAGCAGTTCTTC.

Points on this clonotype: An end of the junction does not agree with germline; a read error may underlie this. This chain links TRBV7-2 with TRBJ2-7; maybe TRBD2 (5 bases). This CDR3 is 13 amino acids long. Germline V lookup: CDR1 SGHTA, CDR2 FQGNSA. The CDR3 sequence is CASSLARDRRLLF. CDR3 nucleotides: TGTGCCAGCAGCTTAGCCCGGGATAGGAGGCTTTTGTTC.

The chain couples TRBV4-3 to TRBJ1-4; D not resolved. V gave up 0 bases and J gave up 5 bases, with 10 bases separating them. CDR3 length equals 15 residues. Germline CDR1 LGHNA, CDR2 YSLEER. CDR3 DNA: TGCGCCAGCAGCCAAGATTACCGTTCAAATGAAAAACTGTTTTTT. It yields the protein CASSQDYRSNEKLFF.

This clonotype was seen a handful of times. This sequence joins TRBV27 and TRBJ1-6; TRBD1 aligns across 9 bases. V shed 6 bases, J shed 4 bases, and the junction held 1 base outside the gene matches. Germline V gene sequence: CDR1 MNHEY, CDR2 SMNVEV (reference sequence). The CDR3 length is 14 residues. CDR3: CASRDRGYNSPLHF. The CDR3 DNA sequence: TGTGCCAGCAGGGACAGGGGTTATAATTCACCCCTCCACTTT.

This clonotype was counted a few times. The J gene is TRBJ1-2, the V gene TRBV4-1, with TRBD1 matching over 9 bases. The CDR3 spans 13 residues. Germline values: CDR1 MGHRA, CDR2 YSYEKL. The V gene end was trimmed by 4 bases and the J gene end by 13 bases; junction bases not matched to a gene: 10. The CDR3 coding sequence is TGCGCCAGCAGCCGGGGGACAGGGTTCGGAGGCACCTTC. Residues: CASSRGTGFGGTF.

This chain connects TRBV10-3 to TRBJ2-7, with no clear D. The CDR3 is 11 residues long. V was pared by 3 bases and J by 3 bases, with 3 bases between. Germline CDR1 and CDR2: ENHRY and SYGVKD. CDR3 bases: TGTGCCATCAGTGACCACTACGAGCAGTACTTC. Amino acids: CAISDHYEQYF.